The rows below give T cell receptor beta chains drawn from one sample of a study of cytomegalovirus exposure and HLA in healthy donors. Profiled with immunoSEQ multiplex PCR; TCRdb holds only in-frame clones, not every one. The sample records around 300,000 clones, roughly 90% being singletons. The sample consisted of PBMCs. These receptors all stem from a woman in her 30s in good health and CMV-seropositive. Each CDR3 is given with its conserved first and last residue. Fields, in order: D gene, J gene, V gene, clone size, CDR3 DNA, CDR3 protein. The D gene is left open where the match is weak. Clone size is not always given. Where it is, it says once, few, many or a class for expanded clones.

TRBD1 | TRBJ1-6 | TRBV5-4 | NA | TGTGCCAGCAGCTCCGGACAGGGGAGCTCCTATAATTCACCCCTCCACTTT | CASSSGQGSSYNSPLHF
TRBD1 | TRBJ1-6 | TRBV23-1 | NA | TGCGCCAGCAGTCGCAACAGGGGCCCAAATTCACCCCTCCACTTT | CASSRNRGPNSPLHF
TRBD1 | TRBJ1-2 | TRBV10-3 | NA | TGTGCCATCAGTACAGGGGGAAAAAACTATGGCTACACCTTC | CAISTGGKNYGYTF
NA | TRBJ2-7 | TRBV4-1 | few | TGCGCCAGCAGCCAACCCGTGGGGGGCGAGCAGTACTTC | CASSQPVGGEQYF
TRBD1 | TRBJ2-7 | TRBV7-2 | NA | TGTGCCAGCAGCTTAGAGACAGGGGAAGACTACGAGCAGTACTTC | CASSLETGEDYEQYF
TRBD2 | TRBJ2-2 | TRBV9 | NA | TGTGCCAGCAGCGTTCACCCTAGCGGGGGGGCCACCGGGGAGCTGTTTTTT | CASSVHPSGGATGELFF
TRBD1 | TRBJ1-2 | TRBV5-1 | once | TGCGCCAGCAGCTTGGAGGGACAGGCCTATGGCTACACCTTC | CASSLEGQAYGYTF
NA | TRBJ2-7 | TRBV6-1 | few | TGTGCCAGCGGAACCGGGACTGCCAACCACGAGCAGTACTTC | CASGTGTANHEQYF
TRBD2 | TRBJ2-3 | TRBV29-1 | NA | TGCAGCGTTGGACGGGGGGGAAGCACAGATACGCAGTATTTT | CSVGRGGSTDTQYF
NA | TRBJ1-4 | TRBV6-1 | NA | TGTGCCAGCAGGACAGGTGGCGGAGGGGAAAAACTGTTTTTT | CASRTGGGGEKLFF
NA | TRBJ2-7 | TRBV14 | NA | TGTGCCAGCAGCCAAGATACGGGGACCTCCTACGAGCAGTACTTC | CASSQDTGTSYEQYF
NA | TRBJ2-7 | TRBV11-2 | NA | TGTGCCAGCAGCTTAGATCCGGGGGAGCAGTACTTC | CASSLDPGEQYF
NA | TRBJ2-1 | TRBV29-1 | NA | TGCAGCGTTGAGGGACCCGGGCGGGGGCCACCTCAGCAGTTCTTC | CSVEGPGRGPPQQFF
TRBD1 | TRBJ1-2 | TRBV6-8 | NA | TGTGCCAGCAGTCTTAGGGACAGGGGTCAATCCCCCCTGGGCTACACCTTC | CASSLRDRGQSPLGYTF
TRBD1 | TRBJ2-5 | TRBV7-8 | NA | TGTGCCACCGGGGACAGGCTGATCCAAGAGACCCAGTACTTC | CATGDRLIQETQYF
NA | TRBJ1-2 | TRBV6-1 | NA | TGTGCCAGCAGTGAAGGGGGCTATGGCTACACCTTC | CASSEGGYGYTF
TRBD1 | TRBJ2-7 | TRBV7-2 | NA | TGTGCCAGCAGCCCGGGGACAGGGGGCCCCTACGAGCAGTACTTC | CASSPGTGGPYEQYF
NA | TRBJ1-2 | TRBV18 | NA | TGTGCCAGCTCACCACCGGGAGGAGGCGATGGCTACACCTTC | CASSPPGGGDGYTF
TRBD2 | TRBJ2-7 | TRBV4-1 | NA | TGCGCCAGCAGTCCCGTGCGGGAGAGGTTGGAGCAGTACTTC | CASSPVRERLEQYF
NA | TRBJ2-5 | TRBV5-1 | NA | TGCGCCAGCAGCTTGGAGGTAGGCCACCAAGAGACCCAGTACTTC | CASSLEVGHQETQYF
TRBD1 | TRBJ2-2 | TRBV5-1 | once | TGCGCCAGCAGCTTGGCTTTGGACAGGGGATCGGTCACCGGGGAGCTGTTTTTT | CASSLALDRGSVTGELFF
TRBD1 | TRBJ2-5 | TRBV2 | NA | TGTGCCAGCAAAGGGACAGGGGCCTCCCAAGAGACCCAGTACTTC | CASKGTGASQETQYF
TRBD1 | TRBJ2-7 | TRBV13 | NA | TGTGCCAGCAGCCTAGGACAGGGGGCCTACGAGCAGTACTTC | CASSLGQGAYEQYF
NA | TRBJ1-2 | TRBV28 | NA | TGTGCCAGCAGTTCATATGACAGCCTACCGAAAAGCTTC | CASSSYDSLPKSF
TRBD1 | TRBJ1-5 | TRBV28 | NA | TGTGCCAGCAGTTTATCCCCCGGGACAGGGGACCAGTCTTTCCGCAATCAGCCCCAGCATTTT | CASSLSPGTGDQSFRNQPQHF
NA | TRBJ1-1 | TRBV9 | NA | TGTGCCAGCAGCAACACGGACATGAACACTGAAGCTTTCTTT | CASSNTDMNTEAFF
TRBD1 | TRBJ2-2 | TRBV9 | NA | TGTGCCAGCAGCACCCGGGACAGGGTAGTTTCCGGGGAGCTGTTTTTT | CASSTRDRVVSGELFF
NA | TRBJ1-2 | TRBV20-1 | NA | TGCAGTGCTCCGGGTAACTATGGCTACACCTTC | CSAPGNYGYTF
NA | TRBJ1-6 | TRBV5-1 | NA | TGCGCCAGCAGCTTGGTCTCCTATAATTCACCCCTCCACTTT | CASSLVSYNSPLHF
NA | TRBJ1-1 | TRBV28 | NA | TGTGCCAGCAGAGTGGGCGGCCCGAACACTGAAGCTTTCTTT | CASRVGGPNTEAFF
NA | TRBJ1-2 | TRBV7-2 | NA | TGTGCCAGCAGCATTACAGGAGGCTATGGCTACACCTTC | CASSITGGYGYTF
TRBD2 | TRBJ2-7 | TRBV28 | NA | TGTGCCAGCAGTTTATCTCGTAGCGGGAGGGCCCAGGACGAGCAGTACTTC | CASSLSRSGRAQDEQYF
NA | TRBJ2-3 | TRBV6-5 | NA | TGTGCCAGCAGTTCACTCACAGATACGCAGTATTTT | CASSSLTDTQYF
TRBD1 | TRBJ2-1 | TRBV6-4 | NA | TGTGCCAGCAGTGACTCTCCGGGACAGGGTACAAACGAGCAGTTCTTC | CASSDSPGQGTNEQFF
NA | TRBJ1-4 | TRBV18 | NA | TGTGCCAGCTCACCATACAGCTCAACTAATGAAAAACTGTTTTTT | CASSPYSSTNEKLFF
TRBD1 | TRBJ1-2 | TRBV5-4 | NA | TGTGCCAGCAGCTGGAGGGGACAGGACTATGGCTACACCTTC | CASSWRGQDYGYTF
NA | TRBJ2-7 | TRBV2 | NA | TGTGCCAGCAGTGACGGGCTACGCGAGCAGTACTTC | CASSDGLREQYF
NA | TRBJ2-7 | TRBV9 | NA | TGTGCCAGCAGTCCTAGCCAAAGCTCCTACGAGCAGTACTTC | CASSPSQSSYEQYF
NA | TRBJ2-1 | TRBV5-6 | NA | TGTGCCAGCAGCCGCCCGATGTTTGTCTCCTACAATGAGCAGTTCTTC | CASSRPMFVSYNEQFF